The rows below give T cell receptor beta chains drawn from one sample of a study of blood T cell repertoires in COVID-19. Using immunoSEQ multiplex PCR, the repertoire was profiled, and TCRdb retains in-frame clones only, with some absent. The sample has under 250,000 clones, over 75% seen once. Specimen: peripheral blood. These receptors all stem from a human donor in a cohort sampled during active COVID-19. The conserved cysteine and the conserved F or W are not part of the CDR3 here.

v_gene: TRBV30
CDR3aa: AWRPGQVGELF

v_gene: TRBV4-2
CDR3aa: ASSPGGTVIAQH

v_gene: TRBV7-9
CDR3aa: ASSLGRTREEKLF

v_gene: TRBV27
CDR3aa: ASSPPGGGALETQY

v_gene: TRBV14
CDR3aa: ASSQLLNYGYT

v_gene: TRBV28
CDR3aa: ASTTTGTAIGYEQY

v_gene: TRBV2
CDR3aa: ASRRGSTDTQY

v_gene: TRBV29-1
CDR3aa: SVAGTGGLNTEAF

v_gene: TRBV7-7
CDR3aa: ASSLDRERDEQF

v_gene: TRBV5-1
CDR3aa: ASSLKGNNEKLF

v_gene: TRBV2
CDR3aa: ASSEGTSYNEQF

v_gene: TRBV7-9
CDR3aa: ASSLGAGSTEAF

v_gene: TRBV5-4
CDR3aa: ASSQGQRHTEAF

v_gene: TRBV3-1/TRBV3-2
CDR3aa: ASSQPLTGGNTIY

v_gene: TRBV4-2
CDR3aa: ASSQEGLAGGPYEQY

v_gene: TRBV5-6
CDR3aa: ASADGRGFGTDTQY

v_gene: TRBV19
CDR3aa: ASSILGTRDDEQF

v_gene: TRBV12-3/TRBV12-4
CDR3aa: ASSPGQARGYT

v_gene: TRBV7-2
CDR3aa: ASSLGGDSNTGELF

v_gene: TRBV4-3
CDR3aa: ASSQSTQNTEAF

v_gene: TRBV5-1
CDR3aa: ASSPGSTGETQY

v_gene: TRBV7-2
CDR3aa: ASSLVLQGNYEQY

v_gene: TRBV14
CDR3aa: ASSQGMRDTGNTIY

v_gene: TRBV29-1
CDR3aa: SVRGGAPKRETQY

v_gene: TRBV30
CDR3aa: AWSKDRGGTEAF

v_gene: TRBV9
CDR3aa: ASSDGGRETGELF

v_gene: TRBV5-4
CDR3aa: ASSLAAGSYEQY

v_gene: TRBV28
CDR3aa: ASSLAQVEAEAF

v_gene: TRBV24-1
CDR3aa: ATSARNQPQH

v_gene: TRBV6-1
CDR3aa: ASSEGLVFADTQY

v_gene: TRBV4-2
CDR3aa: ASSQDIFAVYNEQF

v_gene: TRBV5-1
CDR3aa: ASKPSAYNEQF

v_gene: TRBV2
CDR3aa: ASRVETQY

v_gene: TRBV29-1
CDR3aa: SIKEGQDGYT

v_gene: TRBV4-3
CDR3aa: ASANSGNTIY

v_gene: TRBV2
CDR3aa: ASSEADFLNEQF

v_gene: TRBV6-1
CDR3aa: ASSDQQGEDGYT

v_gene: TRBV28
CDR3aa: ASMSPQRTNTEAF

v_gene: TRBV5-4
CDR3aa: ARLRREGNNEQF

v_gene: TRBV9
CDR3aa: ASSPPTGGADTQY

v_gene: TRBV6-1
CDR3aa: ASSEGRGNEQF

v_gene: TRBV7-3
CDR3aa: ASSSTEASDTQY

v_gene: TRBV18
CDR3aa: ASSRSLGGETQY

v_gene: TRBV7-8
CDR3aa: ASSPGLAGEQY

v_gene: TRBV5-4
CDR3aa: ASSQGSRSTYNEQF

v_gene: TRBV4-1
CDR3aa: ASSTGLAASYEQY

v_gene: TRBV7-9
CDR3aa: ASSLAESYEQY

v_gene: TRBV19
CDR3aa: ASSIRHGQETQY

v_gene: TRBV6-5
CDR3aa: ASTRADSYEQY

v_gene: TRBV28
CDR3aa: ASSSGTWEGGTQY

v_gene: TRBV5-5
CDR3aa: ASSLDLLAGDNEQF

v_gene: TRBV7-2
CDR3aa: ASSPTGSGTQY

v_gene: TRBV3-1/TRBV3-2
CDR3aa: ASSQASGNTEAF

v_gene: TRBV13
CDR3aa: ASSPGQGLGYGYT

v_gene: TRBV5-6
CDR3aa: ASSLRTGNYGYT

v_gene: TRBV4-2
CDR3aa: ASSPGTGPTEAF

v_gene: TRBV28
CDR3aa: ASLPGGGELF